This entry features one T cell receptor beta chain sequence. This clonotype was seen more than once but under ten times. Its antigen is unknown. No much larger clonotype is one base removed from it; base qualities were not supplied. The data derive from a study of response to subunit inactivated influenza vaccine (dated by TCRdb to between 2017 and 2018). Broadly, across the study: To follow how T cells responded to a trivalent subunit inactivated influenza vaccine, the researchers relied on deep quantitative profiling of the T cell receptor repertoire. Findings and caveats that apply to the study as a whole: The authors suggested that each seasonal influenza vaccination may recruit only a limited number of new T cells.

Counted from cysteine to phenylalanine, this CDR3 has 16 amino acids. The sequence is cut down to CDR3 DNA, 48 bases in frame from base 1. In the germline V gene (reference sequence), CDR1 corresponds to SGHKS and CDR2 to YYEKEE. Between the V and J ends, shortened by 5 bases and 0 bases respectively, the junction contains 15 bases. The protocol used for the library was RT-PCR. The run used an Illumina HiSeq 2500. TCRdb took the public reads, trimmed them with fastp at Q25, ran MiXCR for clone calling and kept in-frame beta chains. Rows merge per CDR3 protein into single entries with the most common DNA and genes. This sample has roughly 570,000 distinct CDR3 sequences in its table, and 14% of those were observed once. The leading ten clones occupy over 8.5% of the sample.

This TCR was recovered from a man between 50 and 59 years old who received an inactivated influenza vaccine. Donor details come from another sample of the same person, matched by shared clones. Material: PBMCs from blood, obtained 11 to 12 days after vaccination. The chain is encoded by TRBV5-5 joined to TRBJ1-3; a confident D gene designation cannot be given. This receptor has the CDR3 CASRIEWSTSGNTIYF. The DNA sequence is given as TGTGCCAGCAGAATCGAGTGGAGTACCTCTGGAAACACCATATATTTT.